This T cell receptor beta chain was recorded in a study of shared clonotypes between healthy human individuals. Germline V CDR1 and CDR2: SGHTA, FQGTGA. The CDR3 contains 13 residues. V was pared by 5 bases and J by 5 bases, with 3 bases of the junction left unmatched. On this clone: The sample contains more than one DNA sequence encoding this CDR3.

This table comes from immunoSEQ multiplex PCR, and its TCRdb copy is limited to in-frame clones, with some not included. Among over 950,000 clones listed, roughly 80% were seen once. The sequenced sample was memory CD4+ T cells from PBMCs. Regarding subset: CD45RA-negative fraction. J is TRBJ2-5 and V is TRBV7-3; 9 nucleotides line up with TRBD1. This TCR was recovered from a man between 18 and 29 years old in good health. Some clones in this sample may be carry-over from other donors' samples. CDR3 in amino acids: CASSPTGGETQYF. The CDR3 DNA reads as TGTGCCAGCAGCCCGACAGGGGGGGAGACCCAGTACTTC.